Shown below are 21 T cell receptor beta chains from a single sample sequenced in a study of T cell responses to AZD1222 COVID-19 vaccine. Using immunoSEQ multiplex PCR, the repertoire was profiled, and TCRdb retains in-frame clones only, with some absent. The table shows about 180,000 clones, with approximately 91% occurring only once. The sequencing used peripheral blood, collected 28 days after the second AZD1222 dose. The receptors derive from an adult who received the AZD1222 COVID-19 vaccine.

The V and J genes are TRBV2 and TRBJ1-3; D unclear. This CDR3 is 12 amino acids long. Germline-derived CDR1 and CDR2 are SNHLY and FYNNEI. V dropped 6 bases and J dropped 4 bases, with 7 bases sitting between them. The CDR3 loop is CASRAEGNTIYF. CDR3 sequence (DNA): TGTGCCAGCAGGGCCGAGGGAAACACCATATATTTT.

The chain carries TRBV7-2 and TRBJ1-4; D unresolved. Looked up from germline, CDR1 is SGHTA and CDR2 is FQGNSA. This CDR3 region has 15 residues. V lost 5 bases, J lost 6 bases, and 16 bases lay in between. CDR3 sequence (DNA): TGTGCCAGCAGCCGCGGAGGGAACGAAGATGAAAAACTGTTTTTT. It translates to CASSRGGNEDEKLFF.

The V gene is TRBV7-2, the J gene TRBJ2-2; a weak D match, TRBD1 (5 bases). Germline CDR1 is SGHTA and CDR2 is FQGNSA. The CDR3 is 15 amino acids. V was cut by 0 bases and J by 5 bases, with 10 bases left in between. The CDR3 is CASSLAVTGTGELFF. CDR3 DNA: TGTGCCAGCAGCTTAGCGGTTACAGGTACCGGGGAGCTGTTTTTT.

The chain joins TRBV7-3 to TRBJ2-1; 9 bases fit TRBD2. Trimming cost V 3 bases and J 2 bases; bases outside gene matches: 5. The CDR3 is 16 amino acids. In germline, CDR1 is SGHTA, CDR2 FQGTGA. For the CDR3, the DNA is TGTGCCAGCAGCTTGACCGGGACTAGCCCCTACAATGAGCAGTTCTTC. Amino acids: CASSLTGTSPYNEQFF.

V usage is TRBV28 and J usage is TRBJ1-6; TRBD1 might be the D (6 bases). Trimming shortened V by 6 bases and J by 3 bases, and 21 bases separated the two germline ends. This CDR3 comprises 18 residues. Germline V gene lookup returns CDR1 MDHEN and CDR2 SYDVKM. The DNA for the CDR3 is TGTGCCAGCAGACCCCCTCCGGGACACTGGAGCTATAATTCACCCCTCCACTTT. Its translation is CASRPPPGHWSYNSPLHF. The variable domain in full, with the rest retrieved from reference TRBV28 and TRBJ1-6, is DVKVTQSSRYLVKRTGEKVFLECVQDMDHENMFWYRQDPGLGLRLIYFSYDVKMKEKGDIPEGYSVSREKKERFSLILESASTNQTSMYLCASRPPPGHWSYNSPLHFGNGTRLTVT.

The V gene is TRBV9, the J gene TRBJ1-3, with 7 positions matching TRBD1. V lost 4 bases, J lost 4 bases, and 5 bases stayed unmatched. The CDR3 runs 14 residues. Germline values: CDR1 SGDLS, CDR2 YYNGEE. CDR3 DNA sequence: TGTGCCAGCAGCCCTATGACAGGGGGAAACACCATATATTTT. Translation: CASSPMTGGNTIYF.

The DNA of the CDR3 is TGCGCCAGCAGCTTGGGACAGGGGATCCCCTCGGGAAACACCATATATTTT. Translation gives CASSLGQGIPSGNTIYF. The chain is built from TRBV5-1 and TRBJ1-3, with 8 bases matching TRBD1. J lost 4 bases, V lost 0 bases, and 9 bases had no gene match. CDR1 and CDR2 from the germline V gene are SGHRS and YFSETQ. CDR3 length equals 17 residues.

The chain combines TRBV3-1 (or the pseudogene TRBV3-2) with TRBJ2-2, with D unresolved. CDR3 length: 13 residues. Germline CDR1 reads LGHDT; CDR2 reads YNNKEL (reference sequence). V shed 7 bases and J shed 4 bases, with 10 bases lying between them. In DNA, the CDR3 is TGTGCCAGCATCGGCGGCGTCACCGGGGAGCTGTTTTTT. Translated: CASIGGVTGELFF.

The rearrangement joins TRBV12-3 or TRBV12-4 to TRBJ2-1; D not resolved. The V end lost 8 bases, the J end lost 0 bases, and 8 bases lay between the germline ends. The CDR3 loop spans 13 amino acids. The CDR3 region has the DNA TGTGCCAGCTCTCAGTTCTCCTACAATGAGCAGTTCTTC. Translated: CASSQFSYNEQFF.

The rearrangement uses TRBV5-1 and TRBJ2-1; 9 nucleotides line up with TRBD2. The CDR3 covers 14 residues. Per the germline V gene, CDR1 is SGHRS and CDR2 is YFSETQ. The junction had 3 bases not matched to a gene; V was cut back by 4 bases and J by 4 bases. In DNA form, the CDR3 reads TGCGCCAGCAGCGAGGGACTAGCTTACAATGAGCAGTTCTTC. Protein sequence: CASSEGLAYNEQFF.

Only one count was recorded for this clone. The chain recombines TRBV6-5 with TRBJ1-6; no firm D call. This CDR3 comprises 14 residues. V shed 0 bases and J shed 9 bases, with 9 bases lying between them. CDR1 is MNHEY and CDR2 is SVGAGI in the germline V gene. Here the CDR3 DNA reads TGTGCCAGCAGTTACTCCGCAGCTTTTTCACCCCTCCACTTT. Amino acids: CASSYSAAFSPLHF.

CDR3 loop: CASSLSSNRYGYTF. CDR3 DNA: TGTGCCAGCAGCTTAAGTAGTAACCGCTATGGCTACACCTTC. The rearrangement links TRBV7-3 to TRBJ1-2, with D hard to call. CDR3 size: 14 residues. The germline CDR1 and CDR2 sequences are SGHTA and FQGTGA. The V end was cut by 1 base, the J end by 4 bases, with 10 bases between. Full variable domain (missing parts from reference TRBV7-3 and TRBJ1-2): GAGVSQTPSNKVTEKGKYVELRCDPISGHTALYWYRQSLGQGPEFLIYFQGTGAADDSGLPNDRFFAVRPEGSVSTLKIQRTERGDSAVYLCASSLSSNRYGYTFGSGTRLTVV.

V is TRBV25-1 and J is TRBJ1-6; TRBD1 is a possible D gene (5 bases). The V end lost 4 bases, the J end lost 5 bases, and 9 bases lay between the germline ends. Germline assignment: CDR1 MGHDK and CDR2 SYGVNS. The CDR3 is made up of 14 amino acids. CDR3 protein: CASSAQANNSPLHF. As DNA, the CDR3 is TGTGCCAGCAGTGCACAGGCGAATAATTCACCCCTCCACTTT.

This chain links TRBV7-2 with TRBJ1-2; TRBD1 matches 8 bases. Losses at the gene ends were 1 base for V and 4 bases for J; bases not matched to a gene: 5. Germline V CDR1 and CDR2: SGHTA, FQGNSA. The CDR3 is 15 residues long. CDR3 bases: TGTGCCAGCAGCTTAGACGGACAGGGCAGCTATGGCTACACCTTC. Translated, it gives CASSLDGQGSYGYTF.

The rearrangement links TRBV11-2 to TRBJ2-1; 13 bases match TRBD2. Germline V lookup: CDR1 SGHAT, CDR2 FQNNGV. The CDR3 consists of 15 residues. The ends lost 5 bases at V and 4 bases at J; junction bases unmatched: 2. The chain's CDR3 is CASSGGLAGYNEQFF. CDR3 DNA: TGTGCCAGCAGCGGGGGACTAGCGGGGTACAATGAGCAGTTCTTC.

As regards this clone: Other nucleotide sequences from this sample produce the same CDR3. This chain links TRBV5-1 with TRBJ2-3; D tentatively fits TRBD1 or TRBD2 (6 bases each). The ends were cut back, 2 bases at V and 2 bases at J, with 9 bases in the middle. Germline V gives CDR1 SGHRS, CDR2 YFSETQ. This CDR3 is 14 amino acids long. CDR3 coding DNA: TGCGCCAGCAGCTTAGGGGGGCCCACAGATACGCAGTATTTT. It yields the protein CASSLGGPTDTQYF.

This sequence joins TRBV4-3 and TRBJ1-6, with D hard to call. The V end lost 0 bases, the J end lost 0 bases, and 15 bases lay between the germline ends. The CDR3 loop spans 19 amino acids. Germline V gene lookup returns CDR1 LGHNA and CDR2 YSLEER. The CDR3 loop is CASSQDQAPESSYNSPLHF. The DNA for the CDR3 is TGCGCCAGCAGCCAAGATCAGGCCCCAGAAAGCTCCTATAATTCACCCCTCCACTTT.

This chain uses TRBV5-5 with TRBJ1-1, with D perhaps TRBD1 (5 bases). The germline gives CDR1 SGHKS, CDR2 YYEKEE (reference sequence). The CDR3 is 14 residues long. V lost 4 bases and J 7 bases, leaving 17 bases between the germline ends. The CDR3 spells CASSPRDRKVEAFF. The CDR3 DNA reads as TGTGCCAGCAGCCCCCGGGACCGTAAGGTTGAAGCTTTCTTT. The full variable domain, with the rest looked up from reference TRBV5-5 and TRBJ1-1, is DAGVTQSPTHLIKTRGQQVTLRCSPISGHKSVSWYQQVLGQGPQFIFQYYEKEERGRGNFPDRFSARQFPNYSSELNVNALLLGDSALYLCASSPRDRKVEAFFGQGTRLTVV.

The V gene is TRBV4-1, the J gene TRBJ2-2, with D hard to call. The CDR3 is 15 amino acids. V lost 1 base to trimming and J lost 2 bases, with 8 bases between them. Germline V CDR1 and CDR2: MGHRA, YSYEKL. CDR3 in amino acids: CASSQAPLNTGELFF. The CDR3 DNA reads TGCGCCAGCAGCCAAGCCCCACTTAACACCGGGGAGCTGTTTTTT.

The chain couples TRBV7-8 to TRBJ2-1; D perhaps matches TRBD1 (5 bases). V lost 1 base, J lost 9 bases, and 10 bases lay in between. Germline loops: CDR1 SGHVS, CDR2 FQNEAQ. This CDR3 has 13 residues. The CDR3 protein is CASSLEGWGEQFF. The CDR3 DNA follows: TGTGCCAGCAGCTTAGAGGGGTGGGGTGAGCAGTTCTTC.

The chain links TRBV13 to TRBJ2-7; weak D call: TRBD2 (5 bases). The ends were cut back, 2 bases at V and 0 bases at J, with 8 bases in the middle. Germline lookup yields CDR1 PRHDT and CDR2 FYEKMQ (reference sequence). This CDR3 is built from 14 residues. CDR3 DNA: TGTGCCAGCAGCTTAAGCGGAGACTCCTACGAGCAGTACTTC. Translation gives CASSLSGDSYEQYF.